This TCR beta chain was profiled in a study of monozygotic twins with inflammatory bowel disease. This CDR3 comprises 13 residues. Germline V gene sequence: CDR1 MNHEY, CDR2 SMNVEV (reference sequence). UMIs with a 6-nucleotide sample barcode were added by template switching. From its re-call of the 5' RACE reads, TCRdb lists each CDR3 protein once, without DNA. Reported are approximately 160,000 distinct CDR3 sequences; the ten largest clones contain approximately 7.4%. The chain employs TRBV27 and TRBJ2-5. The TCR was taken from a human donor with ulcerative colitis or Crohn's disease, or a healthy co-twin of an affected twin (not recorded which). The sample was blood. CDR3 protein: CASSLFLEETQYF.